Presented here are 24 T cell receptor beta chains from one specimen sequenced in a study of T cells after somatic rescue of genetic block. Sequencing used immunoSEQ multiplex PCR; TCRdb keeps in-frame clones, though not all of them. This table has 110,000 or so clones, under 95% appearing once. The sequenced sample was peripheral blood mononuclear cells (PBMCs). The receptors were sampled from a woman between 18 and 30 years old.

The V call is TRBV19, the J call TRBJ1-1; D not resolved. Germline V gene lookup returns CDR1 LNHDA and CDR2 SQIVND (reference sequence). V lost 7 bases and J 2 bases, leaving 5 bases between the germline ends. CDR3 length equals 11 residues. The CDR3: CASNRNTEAFF. In DNA, the CDR3 is TGTGCCAGTAATAGAAACACTGAAGCTTTCTTT.

In its sample, this clone was seen once. The chain uses TRBV28 and TRBJ2-4; TRBD2 matches at 9 bases. Germline CDR1 and CDR2: MDHEN and SYDVKM. CDR3 length: 15 residues. V shed 4 bases and J 9 bases; nucleotides not matched to a gene: 10. The CDR3 is CASSSPSGVASIQYF. DNA for the CDR3: TGTGCCAGCAGTTCGCCTAGCGGGGTGGCTAGCATTCAGTACTTC.

This clone was seen more than once but under ten times. The gene calls are TRBV19 and TRBJ1-4, with no clear D. Germline V gene lookup returns CDR1 LNHDA and CDR2 SQIVND (reference sequence). The CDR3 has 15 residues. Trimming cost V 5 bases and J 4 bases, with 14 bases left between them. This CDR3 reads CASSLDGGLNEKLFF. CDR3 coding DNA: TGTGCCAGTAGTTTGGACGGAGGTCTTAATGAAAAACTGTTTTTT.

The gene calls are TRBV11-2 and TRBJ2-1; no firm D call. Trimming pared 8 bases from V and 1 base from J, leaving 6 bases between. The germline V gene encodes CDR1 SGHAT and CDR2 FQNNGV. CDR3 length: 12 amino acids. The CDR3 here is CASSWSYNEQFF. The CDR3 nucleotides are TGTGCCAGCTCCTGGTCCTACAATGAGCAGTTCTTC.

The chain joins TRBV5-1 to TRBJ2-3, with D perhaps being TRBD1 or TRBD2 (5 bases each). Deletions cut 2 bases from V and 2 bases from J, with 9 bases between. Germline loops: CDR1 SGHRS, CDR2 YFSETQ. This CDR3 has 14 residues. This CDR3 is CASSFGTYTDTQYF. The CDR3 DNA reads as TGCGCCAGCAGCTTCGGGACCTACACAGATACGCAGTATTTT.

The CDR3 loop reads CASSYLAGAGDEQFF. CDR3 coding DNA: TGTGCCAGCAGCTACCTAGCGGGGGCGGGGGATGAGCAGTTCTTC. The V gene is TRBV7-9, the J gene TRBJ2-1; 10 positions agree with TRBD2. The germline V gene encodes CDR1 SEHNR and CDR2 FQNEAQ (reference sequence). This CDR3 contains 15 residues. Trimming at V came to 4 bases and at J to 8 bases, leaving 8 bases not matched to a gene.

The CDR3 bases are TGTGCCAGCAGTTTATTCTTCAACACTGAAGCTTTCTTT. It is translated as CASSLFFNTEAFF. This chain joins TRBV27 and TRBJ1-1; D unclear. Deletions cut 1 base from V and 2 bases from J, with 5 bases between. Germline V gives CDR1 MNHEY, CDR2 SMNVEV (reference sequence). This CDR3 comprises 13 residues.

This sequence joins TRBV7-3 and TRBJ1-1, with 8 bases aligning to TRBD1. V lost 2 bases to trimming and J lost 6 bases; unmatched junction nucleotides: 8. CDR1 is SGHTA and CDR2 is FQGTGA in the germline V gene. The CDR3 contains 15 residues. For the CDR3, the DNA is TGTGCCAGCAGCTTAGTCCCAGGGGGCAGGGCTGAAGCTTTCTTT. As protein: CASSLVPGGRAEAFF.

This sequence joins TRBV7-6 and TRBJ2-2; 7 positions agree with TRBD1. Per the germline V gene, CDR1 is SGHVS and CDR2 is FNYEAQ. This CDR3 region has 13 residues. The ends lost 5 bases at V and 7 bases at J; junction bases unmatched: 4. CDR3 protein: CASSRDSYGELFF. CDR3 sequence (DNA): TGTGCCAGCAGCCGGGACAGTTACGGGGAGCTGTTTTTT.

This chain connects TRBV30 to TRBJ2-7, with D tentatively TRBD1 (5 bases). Germline V gene data show CDR1 as GTSNPN and CDR2 as SVGIG (reference sequence). V was clipped by 7 bases and J by 4 bases, with 20 bases between them. The CDR3 has 14 amino acids. CDR3 sequence (DNA): TGTGCCTTCTTATGGGGCCAACTAAGGTACGAGCAGTACTTC. Its protein product is CAFLWGQLRYEQYF.

V gene TRBV6-6 combines with J gene TRBJ1-1, with 7 bases fitting TRBD1. J gave up 4 bases and V 2 bases, and 4 bases lay outside the gene matches. Germline loops: CDR1 MNHNY, CDR2 SVGAGI (reference sequence). The CDR3 sequence is 14 residues long. The CDR3: CASSYGPGGTEAFF. The CDR3, as DNA: TGTGCCAGCAGTTACGGCCCAGGGGGCACTGAAGCTTTCTTT.

V and J are TRBV2 and TRBJ2-1; 12 bases are shared with TRBD2. The CDR3 consists of 15 residues. Germline values: CDR1 SNHLY, CDR2 FYNNEI. Unmatched junction bases numbered 4, after V lost 6 bases and J lost 4 bases. CDR3 sequence: CASRATSGSYNEQFF. The CDR3 DNA reads as TGTGCCAGCAGGGCGACTAGCGGGAGTTACAATGAGCAGTTCTTC.

With respect to this clone: This sample also contains other DNA sequences that code for the same CDR3. The CDR3: CASSPTGANQPQHF. The CDR3 nucleotides read TGCGCCAGCAGCCCGACAGGGGCAAATCAGCCCCAGCATTTT. The V gene is TRBV5-1, the J gene TRBJ1-5; the match to TRBD1 covers 8 bases. With 4 bases clipped from V and 4 bases from J, the junction kept 4 bases outside the gene matches. CDR3 length equals 14 residues. Germline V CDR1 and CDR2: SGHRS, YFSETQ.

This clone showed up just once. This rearrangement joins TRBV29-1 to TRBJ1-2, with TRBD1 matching over 7 bases. CDR1 SQVTM and CDR2 ANQGSEA come from the germline V gene. This CDR3 is built from 14 residues. J gave up 2 bases and V 8 bases, and 11 bases lay outside the gene matches. The DNA of the CDR3 is TGCAGCCCGTACAGGGGCCAAATCAACTATGGCTACACCTTC. It translates to CSPYRGQINYGYTF.

This clone was picked up many times. The CDR3 nucleotides read TGCGCCAGCAGCCAAGATCCCGACTCGTCACCCCTCCACTTT. Protein sequence: CASSQDPDSSPLHF. This chain links TRBV4-1 with TRBJ1-6; no clear D. Germline-derived CDR1 and CDR2 are MGHRA and YSYEKL. V lost 0 bases, J lost 10 bases, and 10 bases lay in between. The CDR3 length is 14 residues.

The chain recombines TRBV6-5 with TRBJ1-6; weak D call: TRBD1 (6 bases). Between the trimmed V and J ends, which lost 6 bases and 4 bases, there was a span of 10 bases. This CDR3 spans 14 amino acids. From germline, CDR1 is MNHEY and CDR2 SVGAGI. CDR3 coding DNA: TGTGCCAGCAGAAGACAGGAGTATAATTCACCCCTCCACTTT. The encoded protein is CASRRQEYNSPLHF.

The chain uses TRBV6-1 and TRBJ2-7; 11 nucleotides line up with TRBD2. Per germline, CDR1 MNHNS and CDR2 SASEGT. Trimming removed 8 bases from V and 4 bases from J; junction bases left unmatched: 7. This CDR3 is built from 14 residues. CDR3 sequence: CASSAGTSGYEQYF. The DNA of the CDR3 is TGTGCCAGCTCCGCCGGGACTAGCGGTTACGAGCAGTACTTC.

This clone was observed once. For the CDR3, the DNA is TGTGCCAGCAGCCAGAACCGGGACGCCGAAGAGACCCAGTACTTC. This gives the protein CASSQNRDAEETQYF. This rearrangement joins TRBV7-9 to TRBJ2-5; either TRBD1 or TRBD2 may fit D (5 bases each). Deletions cut 5 bases from V and 3 bases from J, with 16 bases between. The CDR3 covers 15 residues. CDR1 and CDR2 from the germline V gene are SEHNR and FQNEAQ (reference sequence).

The chain links TRBV7-3 to TRBJ1-1; D is unclear. Trimming shortened V by 5 bases and J by 1 base, and 8 bases separated the two germline ends. Germline CDR1 is SGHTA and CDR2 is FQGTGA. There are 13 residues in the CDR3. The CDR3 coding sequence is TGTGCCAGCAGCCGGACGGCGAACACTGAAGCTTTCTTT. Protein sequence: CASSRTANTEAFF.

The gene calls are TRBV5-4 and TRBJ1-2; no firm D call. This CDR3 contains 12 residues. Per germline, CDR1 SGHNT and CDR2 YYREEE (reference sequence). V lost 5 bases, J lost 8 bases, and 13 bases lay in between. CDR3 sequence: CASRDGGRGYTF. CDR3 coding DNA: TGTGCCAGCAGAGACGGAGGCAGGGGCTACACCTTC.

V is TRBV7-8 and J is TRBJ1-4; D perhaps matches TRBD1 (5 bases). V lost 2 bases to trimming and J lost 5 bases, with 12 bases between them. Germline CDR1 and CDR2: SGHVS and FQNEAQ. The CDR3 sequence is 15 residues long. The CDR3 is CASSLMGTENEKLFF. CDR3 DNA: TGTGCCAGCAGCTTAATGGGGACGGAGAATGAAAAACTGTTTTTT.

The chain employs TRBV27 and TRBJ2-3; D possibly corresponds to TRBD1 (6 bases). Germline V gene sequence: CDR1 MNHEY, CDR2 SMNVEV (reference sequence). CDR3 size: 17 residues. V lost 4 bases, J lost 0 bases, and 17 bases lay in between. CDR3 bases: TGTGCCAGCAGTTGGACTCCAGGGGACCGAAGCACAGATACGCAGTATTTT. Encoded protein: CASSWTPGDRSTDTQYF.

The chain links TRBV7-9 to TRBJ1-1, with 7 bases aligning to TRBD1. The germline gives CDR1 SEHNR, CDR2 FQNEAQ (reference sequence). V lost 6 bases and J lost 3; bases outside the gene matches: 7. This CDR3 is built from 14 residues. The CDR3 spells CASSSNTGDTEAFF. The CDR3 DNA follows: TGTGCCAGCAGTTCCAATACAGGGGACACTGAAGCTTTCTTT.

The V and J genes are TRBV7-9 and TRBJ1-1; 7 bases are shared with TRBD1. Germline V gene sequence: CDR1 SEHNR, CDR2 FQNEAQ (reference sequence). V gave up 3 bases and J gave up 6 bases; unmatched junction bases: 16. The CDR3 consists of 17 residues. The CDR3 nucleotides are TGTGCCAGCAGCTTCCTAAGTCCCAGGGGGACTGGGGCTGAAGCTTTCTTT. This gives the protein CASSFLSPRGTGAEAFF. The whole variable domain, remainder taken from reference TRBV7-9 and TRBJ1-1, is DTGVSQNPRHKITKRGQNVTFRCDPISEHNRLYWYRQTLGQGPEFLTYFQNEAQLEKSRLLSDRFSAERPKGSFSTLEIQRTEQGDSAMYLCASSFLSPRGTGAEAFFGQGTRLTVV.